This T cell receptor beta chain comes out of a study of OX40 agonist ivuxolimab in advanced cancers. The CDR3 runs 16 residues. V shed 0 bases and J shed 3 bases, with 12 bases lying between them. Per the germline V gene, CDR1 is LNHNV and CDR2 is YYDKDF (reference sequence). Assay used: immunoSEQ multiplex PCR; TCRdb lists only in-frame clones, some missing. The table lists roughly 18,000 clones, about four fifths of them singletons, with over 12% in the top ten. Autoimmune disease history or systemic immunosuppression excluded patients. The origin of this receptor is an adult with an advanced solid tumor such as melanoma, head and neck, liver or kidney cancer. V and J are TRBV15 and TRBJ1-3; D perhaps matches TRBD1 (5 bases). Sequencing was performed on CD4+ or CD8+ T cells sorted from blood, taken in a trial of the OX40 agonist ivuxolimab. CDR3 bases: TGTGCCACCAGCAGAGATCTAACAGGTTATGGAAACACCATATATTTT. It codes for CATSRDLTGYGNTIYF.